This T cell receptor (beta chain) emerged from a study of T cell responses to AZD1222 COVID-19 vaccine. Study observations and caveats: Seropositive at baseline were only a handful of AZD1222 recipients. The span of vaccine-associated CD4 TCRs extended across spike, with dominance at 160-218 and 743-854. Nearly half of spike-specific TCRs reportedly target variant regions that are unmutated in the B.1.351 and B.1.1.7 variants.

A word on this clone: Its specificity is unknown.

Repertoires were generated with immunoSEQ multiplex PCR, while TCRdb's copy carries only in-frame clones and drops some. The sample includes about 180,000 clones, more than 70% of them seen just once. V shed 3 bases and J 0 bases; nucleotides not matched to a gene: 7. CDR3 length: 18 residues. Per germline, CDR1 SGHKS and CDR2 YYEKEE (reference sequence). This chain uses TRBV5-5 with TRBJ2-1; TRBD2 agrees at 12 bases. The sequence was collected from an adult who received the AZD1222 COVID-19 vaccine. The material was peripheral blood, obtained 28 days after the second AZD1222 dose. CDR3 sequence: CASSYGLAGGPSYNEQFF. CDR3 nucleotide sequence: TGTGCCAGCAGCTATGGGCTAGCGGGAGGGCCCTCCTACAATGAGCAGTTCTTC.